One sample yielded the 24 T cell receptor beta chains listed below, sequenced in a study of identical twins. TCRdb itself ran the 5' RACE reads through MiXCR, one entry per CDR3 protein. The sample includes about 280,000 distinct CDR3 sequences, under 9% seen only once; the top ten take approximately 2.1%. These data are also associated with another study on yellow fever vaccine responses in identical twins.

The sequenced sample consisted of memory (CD45RO+) T cells sorted from blood. These receptors all come from a woman younger than 30 in good health.

This clonotype has a handful of counts. The chain couples TRBV28 to TRBJ1-1; possible D gene TRBD1, 6 bases. Per the germline V gene, CDR1 is MDHEN and CDR2 is SYDVKM. V gave up 3 bases and J gave up 0 bases, with 11 bases separating them. This CDR3 is built from 15 residues. CDR3 nucleotide sequence: TGTGCCAGCAGTTTCCAGGGGCGTATGAACACTGAAGCTTTCTTT. Translation: CASSFQGRMNTEAFF.

This clonotype was recorded at least ten times. CDR3: CASSQWGAGDTEAFF. In nucleotides, the CDR3 is TGTGCCAGCAGCCAATGGGGGGCGGGGGACACTGAAGCTTTCTTT. The V gene is TRBV3-1, the J gene TRBJ1-1; tentatively, D is TRBD1 (6 bases). CDR1 LGHDT and CDR2 YNNKEL come from the germline V gene (reference sequence). V was clipped by 2 bases and J by 3 bases, with 13 bases between them. The length of the CDR3 is 15 residues.

The rearrangement uses TRBV20-1 and TRBJ1-2; TRBD1 is a possible D gene (5 bases). V shed 6 bases and J shed 6 bases, with 14 bases lying between them. Germline values: CDR1 DFQATT, CDR2 SNEGSKA (reference sequence). This CDR3 region has 12 residues. Here the CDR3 reads CSAPNRGDGYTF. Written as DNA, the CDR3 is TGCAGTGCCCCTAACCGGGGGGATGGCTACACCTTC.

This clonotype was detected many times. V gene TRBV6-6 combines with J gene TRBJ2-3; weak D call: TRBD1 (6 bases). V lost 6 bases and J lost 0, with 7 bases in between. The germline gives CDR1 MNHNY, CDR2 SVGAGI (reference sequence). The CDR3 has 13 residues. CDR3 nucleotide sequence: TGTGCCAGCAGGGACAGTAGCACAGATACGCAGTATTTT. This codes for CASRDSSTDTQYF.

The chain is built from TRBV14 and TRBJ2-1; the match to TRBD2 covers 7 bases. Germline values: CDR1 SGHDN, CDR2 FVKESK. V lost 4 bases to trimming and J lost 0 bases; unmatched junction nucleotides: 18. This CDR3 is built from 20 residues. CDR3 protein: CASSPTRAQASGSSYNEQFF. The CDR3 coding sequence is TGTGCCAGCAGCCCCACTCGGGCACAAGCTAGCGGATCCTCCTACAATGAGCAGTTCTTC.

The rearrangement uses TRBV7-2 and TRBJ2-7; D perhaps matches TRBD2 (7 bases). CDR1 is SGHTA and CDR2 is FQGNSA in the germline V gene. The CDR3 consists of 14 residues. V was shortened by 3 bases and J by 6 bases, with 15 bases between the two germline ends. The CDR3 DNA follows: TGTGCCAGCAGCTTTTATCACAGGGAGGGCGAGCAGTACGTC. It encodes CASSFYHREGEQYV.

The chain is built from TRBV11-2 and TRBJ2-3; TRBD2 matches at 11 bases. The CDR3 runs to 15 residues. Trimming cost V 6 bases and J 5 bases; bases outside gene matches: 7. Germline V gives CDR1 SGHAT, CDR2 FQNNGV. CDR3 amino acids: CASRDSGGAQDTQYF. Written as DNA, the CDR3 is TGTGCCAGCAGAGATAGCGGGGGGGCCCAAGATACGCAGTATTTT.

This clonotype was observed a handful of times. The chain combines TRBV23-1 with TRBJ2-1, with D perhaps matching TRBD1 or TRBD2 (5 bases each). TRBV23-1 is known as an ORF, though its function is uncertain. The CDR3 loop spans 15 amino acids. The V and J ends lost 4 bases and 7 bases respectively, with 17 bases between them. CDR3 coding DNA: TGCGCCAGCAGTCGTTGGGACGGATTCTTTAATGAGCAGTTCTTC. It is translated as CASSRWDGFFNEQFF.

In this sample, this clonotype turned up a few times. The chain recombines TRBV7-3 with TRBJ2-3, with D possibly being TRBD1 or TRBD2 (6 bases each). Looked up from germline, CDR1 is SGHTA and CDR2 is FQGTGA. V gave up 0 bases and J gave up 5 bases, with 12 bases separating them. This CDR3 comprises 15 residues. The CDR3 DNA sequence: TGTGCCAGCAGCTTAACGGGAGGAGGGGGAGATACGCAGTATTTT. Its protein is CASSLTGGGGDTQYF.

This clonotype came up many times. The V and J genes are TRBV3-1 and TRBJ2-5; D unresolved. The germline CDR1 and CDR2 sequences are LGHDT and YNNKEL (reference sequence). V was shortened by 5 bases and J by 0 bases, with 4 bases between the two germline ends. The CDR3 is 12 amino acids. The CDR3 reads CASSVNQETQYF. CDR3 DNA: TGTGCCAGCAGCGTGAACCAAGAGACCCAGTACTTC.

This clonotype was seen many times. This chain uses TRBV29-1 with TRBJ2-1; weak D call: TRBD1 (5 bases). Germline V lookup: CDR1 SQVTM, CDR2 ANQGSEA. Trimming removed 7 bases from V and 0 bases from J, with 16 bases in between. CDR3 size: 15 residues. This chain's CDR3 is CSAATVVSSYNEQFF. CDR3 nucleotides: TGCAGCGCCGCGACAGTAGTTAGCTCCTACAATGAGCAGTTCTTC.

This clonotype was counted a single time. Germline is not matched at one junction end, which may reflect a read error. The rearrangement joins TRBV2 to TRBJ2-5; 7 positions agree with TRBD1. Germline loops: CDR1 SNHLY, CDR2 FYNNEI. CDR3 length: 12 residues. In DNA form, the CDR3 reads TGTGCCAGCAGTGAAACAGGGGAGACCCTGTACTTC. It yields the protein CASSETGETLYF.

This chain connects TRBV5-1 to TRBJ2-7; D is unclear. Germline V gene sequence: CDR1 SGHRS, CDR2 YFSETQ. With 1 base removed from V and 5 bases from J, the gap between germline ends came to 4 bases. This CDR3 spans 11 amino acids. The CDR3 nucleotides read TGCGCCAGCAGCTTGTATAACGAGCAGTACTTC. This gives the protein CASSLYNEQYF.

This chain uses TRBV5-6 with TRBJ1-1; maybe TRBD1 (5 bases). Per germline, CDR1 SGHDT and CDR2 YYEEEE. This CDR3 comprises 15 residues. Deletions cut 4 bases from V and 4 bases from J, with 17 bases between. The CDR3 protein is CASSPRGGFGTEAFF. CDR3 coding DNA: TGTGCCAGCAGCCCGCGGGGGGGGTTTGGCACTGAAGCTTTCTTT.

The rearrangement links TRBV28 to TRBJ2-3; 8 nucleotides line up with TRBD2. The V and J ends lost 2 bases and 3 bases, in that order; junction bases with no gene match: 25. The CDR3 consists of 22 residues. The germline V gene has CDR1 MDHEN and CDR2 SYDVKM. The CDR3, as DNA: TGTGCCAGCAGTTTAAACCCCTCATGGGGGGACTTTGGGACTAGGTTGACAGATACGCAGTATTTT. Amino acid sequence: CASSLNPSWGDFGTRLTDTQYF.

This chain joins TRBV20-1 and TRBJ2-7; TRBD1 matches at 7 bases. V lost 6 bases to trimming and J lost 6 bases; unmatched junction nucleotides: 5. The CDR3 consists of 11 residues. Germline CDR1 and CDR2: DFQATT and SNEGSKA (reference sequence). The CDR3 sequence is CSAGTGVEQYV. The DNA of the CDR3 is TGCAGTGCGGGAACAGGGGTCGAGCAGTACGTC.

The CDR3 loop is CASSLGLAKETQYF. In nucleotides, the CDR3 is TGTGCCAGCAGCTTGGGGCTAGCTAAAGAGACCCAGTACTTC. This chain joins TRBV5-8 and TRBJ2-5; D perhaps matches TRBD2 (5 bases). The CDR3 sequence is 14 residues long. Per the germline V gene, CDR1 is SGHTS and CDR2 is YDEGEE. Deletions cut 0 bases from V and 3 bases from J, with 9 bases between.

This clonotype came up many times. The CDR3 DNA sequence: TGTGCCAGCAGCCCCAGGGTCACTGAAGCTTTCTTT. It specifies CASSPRVTEAFF. The V call is TRBV12-3 or TRBV12-4, the J call TRBJ1-1; TRBD1 is a possible D gene (5 bases). V was trimmed by 6 bases and J by 4 bases, leaving 9 bases between them. CDR3 size: 12 residues.

This clonotype was picked up a small number of times. The DNA of the CDR3 is TGTGCCAGCAGCCCTTCTCAAGGACAGGGCCAAGAGACCCAGTACTTC. It encodes CASSPSQGQGQETQYF. The chain recombines TRBV4-2 with TRBJ2-5; 8 bases fit TRBD1. The ends lost 4 bases at V and 1 base at J; junction bases unmatched: 8. The CDR3 runs 16 residues. Per the germline V gene, CDR1 is LGHNA and CDR2 is YNFKEQ.

This clonotype was seen a few times. The rearrangement links TRBV18 to TRBJ1-1, with TRBD1 matching 12 bases. Trimming took 5 bases from V and 4 from J; bases not matched to a gene: 5. Germline CDR1 reads KGHSH; CDR2 reads LQKENI. The CDR3 has 15 residues. CDR3 loop: CASSAPGQGATEAFF. The DNA for the CDR3 is TGTGCCAGCTCAGCCCCGGGACAGGGGGCCACTGAAGCTTTCTTT.

This clonotype was observed a handful of times. The J gene is TRBJ2-5, the V gene TRBV7-6, with 8 positions matching TRBD2. V was pared by 1 base and J by 1 base, with 5 bases of the junction left unmatched. CDR3 length equals 16 residues. Germline CDR1 is SGHVS and CDR2 is FNYEAQ. CDR3 coding DNA: TGTGCCAGCAGCTTAGGGGCGGGAGGACCCCAAGAGACCCAGTACTTC. It is translated as CASSLGAGGPQETQYF.

This clonotype was detected many times. This rearrangement joins TRBV11-2 to TRBJ2-5; D not resolved. The CDR3 sequence is 15 residues long. CDR1 is SGHAT, CDR2 FQNNGV, per germline. V dropped 1 base and J dropped 0 bases, with 9 bases sitting between them. CDR3 sequence reads: CASSLVAAYQETQYF. CDR3 nucleotide sequence: TGTGCCAGCAGCTTAGTTGCAGCGTACCAAGAGACCCAGTACTTC.

The chain couples TRBV3-1 to TRBJ2-2; no firm D call. The CDR3 consists of 14 residues. V lost 3 bases, J lost 5 bases, and 10 bases lay in between. Germline values: CDR1 LGHDT, CDR2 YNNKEL (reference sequence). CDR3 nucleotide sequence: TGTGCCAGCAGCCAGCGACCGAGAACCGGGGAGCTGTTTTTT. It specifies CASSQRPRTGELFF.

This clonotype was seen only a few times. This rearrangement joins TRBV7-9 to TRBJ1-1; TRBD1 matches 11 bases. Germline V gives CDR1 SEHNR, CDR2 FQNEAQ (reference sequence). V dropped 5 bases and J dropped 3; count of bases not matched to a gene: 5. The CDR3 spans 15 residues. The CDR3 loop reads CASSTGQGADTEAFF. In DNA form, the CDR3 reads TGTGCCAGCAGCACCGGACAGGGGGCCGACACTGAAGCTTTCTTT.